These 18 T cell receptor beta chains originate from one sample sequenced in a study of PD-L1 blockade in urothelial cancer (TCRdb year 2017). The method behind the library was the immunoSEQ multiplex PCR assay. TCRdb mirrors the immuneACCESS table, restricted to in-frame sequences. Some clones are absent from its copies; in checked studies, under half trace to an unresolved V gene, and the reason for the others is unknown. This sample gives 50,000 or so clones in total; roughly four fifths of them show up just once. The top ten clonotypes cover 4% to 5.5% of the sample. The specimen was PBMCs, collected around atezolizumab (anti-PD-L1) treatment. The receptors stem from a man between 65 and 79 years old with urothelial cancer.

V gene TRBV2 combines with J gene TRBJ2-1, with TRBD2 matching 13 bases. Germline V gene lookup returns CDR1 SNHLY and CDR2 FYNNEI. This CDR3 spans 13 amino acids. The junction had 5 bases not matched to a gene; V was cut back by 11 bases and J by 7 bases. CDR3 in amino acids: CAGTGLAGNEQFF. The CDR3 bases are TGTGCCGGGACGGGACTAGCGGGGAATGAGCAGTTCTTC.

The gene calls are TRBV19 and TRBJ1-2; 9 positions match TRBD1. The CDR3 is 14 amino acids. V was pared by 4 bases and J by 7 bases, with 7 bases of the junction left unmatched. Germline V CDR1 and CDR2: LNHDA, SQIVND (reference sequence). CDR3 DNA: TGTGCCAGTAGTACCTCGGACAGGGGTCGTGGCTACACCTTC. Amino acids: CASSTSDRGRGYTF. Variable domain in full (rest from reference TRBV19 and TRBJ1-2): DGGITQSPKYLFRKEGQNVTLSCEQNLNHDAMYWYRQDPGQGLRLIYYSQIVNDFQKGDIAEGYSVSREKKESFPLTVTSAQKNPTAFYLCASSTSDRGRGYTFGSGTRLTVV.

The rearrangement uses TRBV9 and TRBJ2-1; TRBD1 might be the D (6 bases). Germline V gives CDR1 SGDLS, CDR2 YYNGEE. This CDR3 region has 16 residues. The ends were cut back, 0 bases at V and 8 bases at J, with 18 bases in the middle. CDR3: CASSVGGQGYGDEQFF. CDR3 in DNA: TGTGCCAGCAGCGTAGGGGGGCAGGGGTACGGTGATGAGCAGTTCTTC.

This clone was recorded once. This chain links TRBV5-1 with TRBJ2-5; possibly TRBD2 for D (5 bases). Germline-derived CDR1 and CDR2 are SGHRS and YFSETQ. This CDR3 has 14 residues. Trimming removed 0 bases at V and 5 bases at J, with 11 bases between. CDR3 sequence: CASSLAGPGETQYF. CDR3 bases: TGCGCCAGCAGCTTGGCGGGCCCGGGGGAGACCCAGTACTTC.

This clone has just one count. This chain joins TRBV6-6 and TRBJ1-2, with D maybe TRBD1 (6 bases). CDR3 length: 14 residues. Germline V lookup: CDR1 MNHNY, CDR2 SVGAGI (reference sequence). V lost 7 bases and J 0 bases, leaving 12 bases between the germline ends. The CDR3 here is CASTNRDSNYGYTF. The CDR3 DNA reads TGTGCCAGCACTAACAGGGATTCTAACTATGGCTACACCTTC.

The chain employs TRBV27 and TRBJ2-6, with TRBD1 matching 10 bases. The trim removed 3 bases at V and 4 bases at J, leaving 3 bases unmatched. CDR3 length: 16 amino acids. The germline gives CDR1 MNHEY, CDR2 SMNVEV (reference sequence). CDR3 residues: CASSFDRGPGANVLTF. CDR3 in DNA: TGTGCCAGCAGTTTTGACAGGGGGCCCGGGGCCAACGTCCTGACTTTC.

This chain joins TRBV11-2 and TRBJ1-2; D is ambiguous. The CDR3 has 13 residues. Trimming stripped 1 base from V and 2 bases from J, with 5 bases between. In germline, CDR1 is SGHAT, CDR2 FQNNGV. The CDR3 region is CASSLGRNYGYTF. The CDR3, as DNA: TGTGCCAGCAGCTTAGGCAGGAACTATGGCTACACCTTC.

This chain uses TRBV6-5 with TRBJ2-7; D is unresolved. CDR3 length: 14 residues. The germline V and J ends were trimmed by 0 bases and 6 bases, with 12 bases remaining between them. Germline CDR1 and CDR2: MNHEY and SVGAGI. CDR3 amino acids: CASSYSIRVGEQYF. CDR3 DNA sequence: TGTGCCAGCAGTTACTCGATCCGGGTTGGCGAGCAGTACTTC.

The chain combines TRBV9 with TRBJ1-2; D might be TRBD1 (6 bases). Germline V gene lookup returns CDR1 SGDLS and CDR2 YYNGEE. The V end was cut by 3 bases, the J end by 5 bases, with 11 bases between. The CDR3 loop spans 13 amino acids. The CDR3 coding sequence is TGTGCCAGCAGCGCAGAAAGGGGGTATGGCTACACCTTC. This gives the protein CASSAERGYGYTF.

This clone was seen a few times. CDR3 bases: TGTGCCAGCTCCACAGGGGGCTGGTCTAATGAAAAACTGTTTTTT. Residues: CASSTGGWSNEKLFF. The gene calls are TRBV28 and TRBJ1-4, with TRBD1 matching 9 bases. Germline-derived CDR1 and CDR2 are MDHEN and SYDVKM. The CDR3 length is 15 residues. V shed 8 bases, J shed 3 bases, and the junction held 7 bases outside the gene matches.

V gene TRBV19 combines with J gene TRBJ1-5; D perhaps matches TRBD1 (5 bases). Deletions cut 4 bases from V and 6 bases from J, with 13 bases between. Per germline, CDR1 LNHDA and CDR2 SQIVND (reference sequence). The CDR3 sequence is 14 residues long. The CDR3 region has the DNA TGTGCCAGTAGTACCTACAGGCCAGGTCAGCCCCAGCATTTT. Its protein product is CASSTYRPGQPQHF.

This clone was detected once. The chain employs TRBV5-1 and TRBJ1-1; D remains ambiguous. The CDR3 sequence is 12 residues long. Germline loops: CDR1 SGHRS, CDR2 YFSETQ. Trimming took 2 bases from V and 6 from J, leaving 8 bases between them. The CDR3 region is CASSFDGSEAFF. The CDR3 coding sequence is TGCGCCAGCAGCTTCGACGGGTCTGAAGCTTTCTTT. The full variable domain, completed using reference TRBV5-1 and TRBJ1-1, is KAGVTQTPRYLIKTRGQQVTLSCSPISGHRSVSWYQQTPGQGLQFLFEYFSETQRNKGNFPGRFSGRQFSNSRSEMNVSTLELGDSALYLCASSFDGSEAFFGQGTRLTVV.

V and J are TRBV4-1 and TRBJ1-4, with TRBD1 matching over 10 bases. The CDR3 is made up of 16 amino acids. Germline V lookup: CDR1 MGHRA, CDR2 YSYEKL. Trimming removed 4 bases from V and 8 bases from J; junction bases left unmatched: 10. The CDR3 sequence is CASSLLPPGQGEKLFF. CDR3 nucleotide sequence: TGCGCCAGCAGCCTACTCCCCCCGGGACAGGGGGAAAAACTGTTTTTT.

The CDR3 DNA follows: TGTGCCAGCAGCTTGAGGGGGGGCGCAGATGGCTACACCTTC. This translates into CASSLRGGADGYTF. The genes are TRBV5-6 and TRBJ1-2; perhaps TRBD1 as D (6 bases). CDR1 and CDR2 (germline): SGHDT, YYEEEE. V lost 1 base and J lost 6, with 13 bases in between. There are 14 residues in the CDR3.

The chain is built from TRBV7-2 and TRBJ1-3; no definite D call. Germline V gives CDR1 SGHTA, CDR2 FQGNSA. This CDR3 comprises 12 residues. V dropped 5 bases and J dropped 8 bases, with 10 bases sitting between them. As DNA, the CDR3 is TGTGCCAGCAGCCCCGTCGGTGACACCATATATTTT. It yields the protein CASSPVGDTIYF. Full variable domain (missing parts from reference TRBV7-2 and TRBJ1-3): GAGVSQSPSNKVTEKGKDVELRCDPISGHTALYWYRQSLGQGLEFLIYFQGNSAPDKSGLPSDRFSAERTGGSVSTLTIQRTQQEDSAVYLCASSPVGDTIYFGEGSWLTVV.

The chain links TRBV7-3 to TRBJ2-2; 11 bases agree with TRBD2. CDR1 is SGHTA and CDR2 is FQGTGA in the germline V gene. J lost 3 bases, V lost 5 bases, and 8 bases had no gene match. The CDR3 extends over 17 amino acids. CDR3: CASSPGTSGFDTGELFF. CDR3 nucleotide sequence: TGTGCCAGCAGCCCAGGGACTAGCGGATTCGACACCGGGGAGCTGTTTTTT. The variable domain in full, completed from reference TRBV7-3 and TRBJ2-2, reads GAGVSQTPSNKVTEKGKYVELRCDPISGHTALYWYRQSLGQGPEFLIYFQGTGAADDSGLPNDRFFAVRPEGSVSTLKIQRTERGDSAVYLCASSPGTSGFDTGELFFGEGSRLTVL.

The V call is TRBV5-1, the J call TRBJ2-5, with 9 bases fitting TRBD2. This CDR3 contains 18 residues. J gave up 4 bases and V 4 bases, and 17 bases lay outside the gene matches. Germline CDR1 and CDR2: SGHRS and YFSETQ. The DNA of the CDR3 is TGCGCCAGCAGCCAGGGCGCTCTAGCGGGGATCGCCACAGAGACCCAGTACTTC. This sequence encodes CASSQGALAGIATETQYF.

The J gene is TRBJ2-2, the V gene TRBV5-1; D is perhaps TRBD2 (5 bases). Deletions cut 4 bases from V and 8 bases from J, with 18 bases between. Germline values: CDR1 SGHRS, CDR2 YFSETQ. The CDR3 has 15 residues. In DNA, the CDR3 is TGCGCCAGCAGCCCGAACACGGGGTTGCAGGGGGAGCTGTTTTTT. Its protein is CASSPNTGLQGELFF.